This T cell receptor beta chain appears in the sequencing data of a study of OX40 agonist ivuxolimab in advanced cancers. Study at large: Ivuxolimab is a fully human IgG2 antibody that activates OX40 (CD134). Of mixed ages from about 23 to 79 and averaging roughly 60 years, the group was about 80% male.

The method was immunoSEQ multiplex PCR; TCRdb's version includes in-frame clones alone and lacks a portion of them. The table has 20,000 or so clones, around nine tenths seen once. From germline, CDR1 is SGHTS and CDR2 YDEGEE. Unmatched junction bases numbered 9, after V lost 2 bases and J lost 4 bases. The CDR3 extends over 16 amino acids. The TCR sequence derives from an adult with an advanced solid tumor such as melanoma, head and neck, liver or kidney cancer. The rearrangement links TRBV5-8 to TRBJ2-1; TRBD2 matches at 7 bases. Sequenced material: CD4+ or CD8+ T cells sorted from blood, taken in a trial of the OX40 agonist ivuxolimab. CDR3 sequence reads: CASSLSRLAAYNEQFF. CDR3 in DNA: TGTGCCAGCAGCTTATCGCGCCTAGCGGCGTACAATGAGCAGTTCTTC. Drawing the rest from reference TRBV5-8 and TRBJ2-1, the complete variable domain is EAGVTQSPTHLIKTRGQQATLRCSPISGHTSVYWYQQALGLGLQFLLWYDEGEERNRGNFPPRFSGRQFPNYSSELNVNALELEDSALYLCASSLSRLAAYNEQFFGPGTRLTVL.